The 15 T cell receptor beta chains in this list originate from one sample, sequenced in a study of molecular identifiers for immune sequencing clone quantification. TCRdb re-called the PCR reads through MiXCR, storing one row per CDR3 protein. The sample shows about 300,000 distinct CDR3 sequences, over 20% of them seen only once. Sequenced material: naive CD8+ T cells from blood, with Jurkat cell RNA spiked in. The subset denotes: FACS-sorted CD8+CD4-CCR7+CD45RA+ naive T cells. The source is a human donor in good health. Some libraries in this study had Jurkat cell RNA spiked in.

Points on this clonotype: A much more abundant neighbour one base away suggests this may be a read error. This sequence joins TRBV28 and TRBJ2-5; D is tentatively TRBD1 or TRBD2 (5 bases each). The V gene's germline CDR1 is MDHEN and CDR2 SYDVKM. The CDR3 covers 17 residues. Deletions cut 5 bases from V and 2 bases from J, with 21 bases between. The CDR3: CASSGARDGYRQETQYF. DNA for the CDR3: TGTGCCAGCAGTGGGGCCCGGGACGGGTACAGACAAGAGACCCAGTACTTC. The full variable domain, rest sourced from reference TRBV28 and TRBJ2-5, is DVKVTQSSRYLVKRTGEKVFLECVQDMDHENMFWYRQDPGLGLRLIYFSYDVKMKEKGDIPEGYSVSREKKERFSLILESASTNQTSMYLCASSGARDGYRQETQYFGPGTRLLVL.

This clonotype was counted many times. The V gene is TRBV7-8, the J gene TRBJ2-1, with unresolved D. The CDR3 extends over 16 amino acids. Trimming took off 1 base at V and 2 bases at J, with 12 bases between the two ends. Germline CDR1 and CDR2: SGHVS and FQNEAQ. CDR3 protein: CASSLVVPVTYNEQFF. CDR3 bases: TGTGCCAGCAGCTTAGTTGTACCGGTTACCTACAATGAGCAGTTCTTC.

This clonotype was seen repeatedly, ten times or more. This sequence joins TRBV12-3 or TRBV12-4 and TRBJ1-1; the match to TRBD1 covers 7 bases. V lost 8 bases and J lost 11; bases outside the gene matches: 17. This CDR3 has 14 amino acids. The CDR3 sequence is CASSPPRGGMGAFF. The CDR3 region has the DNA TGTGCCAGCTCCCCCCCCCGAGGGGGCATGGGGGCTTTCTTT.

This clonotype appeared many times. V gene TRBV4-3 combines with J gene TRBJ1-6; no clear D gene. CDR1 LGHNA and CDR2 YSLEER come from the germline V gene. Trimming took off 2 bases at V and 7 bases at J, with 6 bases between the two ends. This CDR3 has 13 amino acids. The chain's CDR3 is CASSQRLNSPLHF. The CDR3 bases are TGCGCCAGCAGCCAACGACTAAATTCACCCCTCCACTTT.

Turning to this clonotype: This may come from a read error, since a much larger clone is one base off. The genes are TRBV3-1 and TRBJ1-1; D gene ambiguous. The germline V gene has CDR1 LGHDT and CDR2 YNNKEL (reference sequence). The CDR3 totals 16 residues. The CDR3 DNA follows: TGTGCCGGCAGCCAAGATATAGGGCGATTGGGGACTGAAGCTTTCTTT. This encodes CAGSQDIGRLGTEAFF.

This clonotype has only a few counts. The chain carries TRBV7-9 and TRBJ2-7, with 7 bases aligning to TRBD2. The CDR3 sequence is 15 residues long. V shed 1 base, J shed 3 bases, and the junction held 6 bases outside the gene matches. The germline CDR1 and CDR2 sequences are SEHNR and FQNEAQ (reference sequence). The CDR3 sequence: CASSLVASGNYEQYF. The CDR3 DNA follows: TGTGCCAGCAGCTTAGTAGCTAGCGGAAACTACGAGCAGTACTTC. Variable domain in full (rest from reference TRBV7-9 and TRBJ2-7): DTGVSQNPRHKITKRGQNVTFRCDPISEHNRLYWYRQTLGQGPEFLTYFQNEAQLEKSRLLSDRFSAERPKGSFSTLEIQRTEQGDSAMYLCASSLVASGNYEQYFGPGTRLTVT.

This clonotype came up once. A much larger clone sits a single nucleotide away, making a read error possible. The chain carries TRBV19 and TRBJ1-1, with D unresolved. The CDR3 totals 13 residues. In germline, CDR1 is LNHDA, CDR2 SQIVND (reference sequence). The CDR3 DNA follows: TGTGTCAGTAGTATGGTCTCTAGCGCTGAAGCTTTCTTT. It specifies CVSSMVSSAEAFF.

A word on this clonotype: This may be a read error: a much more frequent sequence differs by one nucleotide. Since the CDR3 does not end with the conserved phenylalanine or tryptophan, this likely comes from a read error. The J gene is TRBJ2-3, the V gene TRBV4-3, with D tentatively TRBD1 (5 bases). Germline loops: CDR1 LGHNA, CDR2 YSLEER. Trimming removed 0 bases from V and 4 bases from J, with 14 bases in between. The CDR3 is made up of 16 amino acids. CDR3 residues: CASSQEVQGVADTQYS. The CDR3 coding sequence is TGCGCCAGCAGCCAAGAAGTCCAGGGTGTAGCAGATACGCAGTATTCT.

This clonotype was counted ten times or more. The J gene is TRBJ1-5, the V gene TRBV12-3 or TRBV12-4, with 8 bases matching TRBD1. CDR3 length equals 14 residues. Trimming removed 6 bases from V and 7 bases from J; junction bases left unmatched: 8. The CDR3 DNA sequence: TGTGCCAGCAGCCGGAGACAGGGGATGCAGCCCCAGCATTTT. Its protein is CASSRRQGMQPQHF.

The gene calls are TRBV6-2 or TRBV6-3 and TRBJ1-2; the D is unclear. V gave up 0 bases and J gave up 4 bases, with 18 bases separating them. This CDR3 region has 17 residues. Germline lookup yields CDR1 MNHEY and CDR2 SVGEGT. CDR3 region: CASSYSMGQLKPYGYTF. Here the CDR3 DNA reads TGTGCCAGCAGTTACTCCATGGGTCAGCTGAAACCCTATGGCTACACCTTC.

Comments on this clonotype: A junction boundary mismatches the germline segment, possibly from a read error. The chain is built from TRBV4-3 and TRBJ1-2; 7 positions agree with TRBD1. The CDR3 is 15 residues long. Per the germline V gene, CDR1 is LGHNA and CDR2 is YSLEER. The CDR3 DNA sequence: TGCGCCAGCAGCTGGGGACAGTCCAAGAACTATGGCTGCACCTTC. This translates into CASSWGQSKNYGCTF.

This clonotype has a handful of counts. The rearrangement joins TRBV6-2 or TRBV6-3 to TRBJ2-7, with a possible D match to TRBD2 (5 bases). From germline, CDR1 is MNHEY and CDR2 SVGEGT. CDR3 size: 13 residues. Trimming stripped 0 bases from V and 7 bases from J, with 10 bases between. The CDR3 here is CASSYSGVQEQYF. Here the CDR3 DNA reads TGTGCCAGCAGTTACTCGGGAGTTCAGGAGCAGTACTTC.

Comment on this clonotype: A single base separates this from a much larger clone, so it may be a read error. A read error is likely, as this CDR3 ends without the conserved phenylalanine or tryptophan. This sequence joins TRBV4-1 and TRBJ2-7, with D possibly being TRBD1 (7 bases). Germline CDR1 reads MGHRA; CDR2 reads YSYEKL. The V and J ends lost 4 bases and 3 bases respectively, with 16 bases between them. This CDR3 is built from 15 residues. The CDR3 nucleotides are TGCGCCAGCAGCCCAGACAGGGTGGGGGGCTACGAGCAGTACTCC. Amino acid sequence: CASSPDRVGGYEQYS.

Points on this clonotype: This may be a read error, as it is one base from a much larger clone. The gene calls are TRBV7-2 and TRBJ2-5; 10 nucleotides agree with TRBD2. CDR3 size: 15 residues. From germline, CDR1 is SGHTA and CDR2 FQGNSA. Here the CDR3 reads CAGSLAGGHQETQYF. As DNA, the CDR3 is TGTGCCGGCAGCTTAGCGGGGGGCCATCAAGAGACCCAGTACTTC. Full variable domain (missing parts from reference TRBV7-2 and TRBJ2-5): GAGVSQSPSNKVTEKGKDVELRCDPISGHTALYWYRQSLGQGLEFLIYFQGNSAPDKSGLPSDRFSAERTGGSVSTLTIQRTQQEDSAVYLCAGSLAGGHQETQYFGPGTRLLVL.

This clonotype came up a few times. The chain couples TRBV20-1 to TRBJ2-2, with 10 bases lining up with TRBD2. The CDR3 runs 16 residues. The V segment lost 0 bases and the J segment 2 bases; nucleotides outside the gene matches: 3. Germline V gene sequence: CDR1 DFQATT, CDR2 SNEGSKA (reference sequence). The CDR3 spells CSARDGLAVNTGELFF. The CDR3 DNA sequence: TGCAGTGCTAGAGACGGACTAGCGGTTAACACCGGGGAGCTGTTTTTT.